This TCR beta chain was found in a study of T-cell memory formation after mild COVID-19 (dated by TCRdb to the early 2020s). Notes on the research overall: TCR sequence clusters from the two donors were largely donor specific. Longitudinal TCRalpha and TCRbeta repertoire sequencing tracked T-cell clones expanding and contracting after mild COVID-19 in a couple of donors. The cohort was made up of two young adult volunteers, one female and one male, who were previously healthy.

PBMCs were isolated by Ficoll-Paque density gradient centrifugation. Sequencer: Illumina NovaSeq 6000. Using 5'RACE with constant-segment primers, TCRalpha and TCRbeta cDNA libraries were constructed, with sample barcodes and unique molecular identifiers added in the process. RNA was extracted from every sample with Trizol reagent. Library amplification was performed in two PCR steps, and a second sample barcode and Illumina TruSeq adapters were introduced in the second step. Libraries were sequenced on an Illumina NovaSeq with 2 x 150 bp paired-end reads. The published analysis was carried out like this. With migec v1.2.7, reads were demultiplexed and then collapsed into UMI-guided consensus sequences. With mixcr v2.1.11, UMI consensuses were aligned to TRA and TRB V and J templates and assembled into clonotypes. Expanded or contracted clonotypes were those called significant by both edgeR and NoisET, with noise models trained on biological replicates. For edgeR calls, a false discovery rate-adjusted p below 0.01 and a log2 fold-change threshold of 1 were applied. As an exploratory analysis of dynamics, max-normalized trajectories of the 1000 most abundant clonotypes were examined by PCA with hierarchical clustering. The CD4 or CD8 phenotype of responding clones was assigned using the separately sequenced CD4+ and CD8+ repertoires. The public reads were quality trimmed at Q25 with fastp and then assembled into clones with MiXCR by TCRdb, keeping productive beta chains. Entries are consolidated by CDR3 protein sequence, retaining the most common genes and DNA. In this record, the V and J calls reflect TCRdb's handling and not the investigators' own analysis. A total of approximately 570,000 distinct CDR3 sequences appear in this sample, 15% to 20% of them only once. Jointly, the top ten make up around 12% of the sample.

Study-wide conclusions, independent of this receptor: Contracting CD4+ clones were located mainly in the CM and EM memory subsets, whereas CD8+ clones were found to be enriched in EMRA. Only two mild cases were covered by the study, and larger cohorts that include severe cases with pre-infection samples were considered necessary. Whether the second-wave clones peaking on day 37 were SARS-CoV-2 specific was not confirmed. Some responding clones were found in pre-infection memory, which suggests that pre-existing cross-reactive memory T cells took part in the SARS-CoV-2 response. Clones that contracted from day 15 to 85 showed balanced CD4/CD8 phenotypes, whereas a second wave of clones that expanded from day 15 to 37 leaned towards CD4+.

To note about this clonotype: Which antigen it targets is not known. There are no base qualities to consult, and no much larger clone falls within one base.

This clonotype was obtained from an adult woman who had mild COVID-19 (a few samples of this study predate the infection). The sample titles of this study are shuffled in the database, so cell type and time point are left out; the donor was told from shared clones. Material: PBMCs or a T cell subset sorted from them (not recorded which).

Here the CDR3 is given as CASSAGTGAQFF. The sequenced DNA is TGTGCCAGCAGCGCAGGGACTGGCGCGCAGTTCTTC. This sequence uses TRBV7-2 and TRBJ2-1, with TRBD2 tentatively as D gene (6 bases match). Including cysteine and phenylalanine, the CDR3 has 12 amino acids. Only the CDR3 part of the read is kept: 36 bases, read in frame from the first base. The V end loses 5 bases and the J end loses 12 bases, and a stretch of 14 bases separates them. Looking up the germline V gene yields CDR1 SGHTA and CDR2 FQGNSA.